These T cell receptor beta chains were read from a single sample in a study of response to subunit inactivated influenza vaccine. TCRdb reprocessed the RT-PCR reads via MiXCR and lists one record per CDR3 protein. The table includes about 310,000 distinct CDR3 sequences, about 20% detected once. Sequences were derived from PBMCs from blood, sampled roughly 20 months after vaccination. The receptor source for this set is a man aged 45 to 70 who received an inactivated influenza vaccine. The CDR3 runs from the conserved cysteine through the conserved F or W. D genes are given only for firm matches. Only part of the rows carry a size: once, few, many, or a class if the clone is expanded.

CDR3nt: TGCAGCGTTGAGGGCCAGCTAGCGGGGCTATACAATGAGCAGTTCTTC
CDR3aa: CSVEGQLAGLYNEQFF
j_gene: TRBJ2-1
d_gene: TRBD2
abundance: few
v_gene: TRBV29-1

CDR3nt: TGTGCCAGCAGTTTATCAGGGGTTGGCAATCAGCCCCAGCATTTT
CDR3aa: CASSLSGVGNQPQHF
j_gene: TRBJ1-5
d_gene: .
abundance: few
v_gene: TRBV27

CDR3nt: TGTGCCTGGAGGGATCTGGGAGGGAGCTCTGGGGCCAACGTCCTGACTTTC
CDR3aa: CAWRDLGGSSGANVLTF
j_gene: TRBJ2-6
d_gene: TRBD2
abundance: .
v_gene: TRBV30

CDR3nt: TGTGCCAGCAGCCCTCACCGTCGGGGGTCCTCCTACGAGCAGTACTTC
CDR3aa: CASSPHRRGSSYEQYF
j_gene: TRBJ2-7
d_gene: .
abundance: .
v_gene: TRBV7-8

CDR3nt: TGCGCCAGCAGCCATGATCTACAAGGCTCTGGAAACACCATATATTTT
CDR3aa: CASSHDLQGSGNTIYF
j_gene: TRBJ1-3
d_gene: .
abundance: .
v_gene: TRBV4-3

CDR3nt: TGTGCCAGCAGTTCCTCCGGTCAGGGGAACTATGGCTACACCTTC
CDR3aa: CASSSSGQGNYGYTF
j_gene: TRBJ1-2
d_gene: .
abundance: many
v_gene: TRBV27

CDR3nt: TGTGCCAGCAGCGCCGGGGGAGAAGAGACCCAGTACTTC
CDR3aa: CASSAGGEETQYF
j_gene: TRBJ2-5
d_gene: .
abundance: few
v_gene: TRBV7-3

CDR3nt: TGCAGTGCCAAAACCATGAACCTAAAGGGCACTGAAGCTTTCTTT
CDR3aa: CSAKTMNLKGTEAFF
j_gene: TRBJ1-1
d_gene: .
abundance: few
v_gene: TRBV20-1

CDR3nt: TGTGCCAGCAGCCTCTCTCTTGCCCACGAGCAGTACTTC
CDR3aa: CASSLSLAHEQYF
j_gene: TRBJ2-7
d_gene: .
abundance: .
v_gene: TRBV6-1

CDR3nt: TGCAGCGTTGGTTCAGGGGGCTGGGATCAGCCCCAGCATTTT
CDR3aa: CSVGSGGWDQPQHF
j_gene: TRBJ1-5
d_gene: TRBD1
abundance: .
v_gene: TRBV29-1

CDR3nt: TGTGCCACCAGTGATTTGCACACTCCACAAGAGACCCAGTACTTC
CDR3aa: CATSDLHTPQETQYF
j_gene: TRBJ2-5
d_gene: .
abundance: .
v_gene: TRBV24-1

CDR3nt: TGCAGCGTTGAACAGGGTAACGGAGGCGGGGAGCTGTTTTTT
CDR3aa: CSVEQGNGGGELFF
j_gene: TRBJ2-2
d_gene: .
abundance: few
v_gene: TRBV29-1